The clone carrying this T cell receptor (beta chain) was seen a single time. RNA transcripts served as the template for amplifying TCR beta CDR3 regions. With the HTBI primer set, the TCR CDR3 went through a first round of RT-PCR. Using its own MiXCR run on the multiplex PCR reads, TCRdb lists one record per CDR3 protein. This sample has roughly 280,000 distinct CDR3 sequences, with over 20% found just once. The data were taken from a study of T cells in Graves' hyperthyroidism and ophthalmopathy. The diagnostic basis comprised clinical symptoms, serum thyroxine and TRAb, thyroid ultrasound and orbital computed tomography. From approximately 9.3 ml of fresh peripheral blood, PBMCs were isolated. The CDR3 is 13 residues long. The germline gives CDR1 DFQATT, CDR2 SNEGSKA (reference sequence). Trimming removed 1 base from V and 5 bases from J, with 11 bases in between.

The specimen sequenced was blood. The sequence was obtained from a man in his thirties or forties with Graves' ophthalmopathy. This chain links TRBV20-1 with TRBJ1-1; maybe TRBD1 (5 bases). CDR3 coding DNA: TGCAGTGCTAGAGTGGGGGTGGGGACTGAAGCTTTCTTT. It encodes CSARVGVGTEAFF.